Presented here are 25 T cell receptor beta chains from one specimen sequenced in a study of blood T cell repertoires in COVID-19. The method was immunoSEQ multiplex PCR; TCRdb's version includes in-frame clones alone and lacks a portion of them. The sample records around 130,000 clones, approximately 84% being singletons. The specimen was peripheral blood. Receptors originate from an older woman with acute or convalescent COVID-19.

The CDR3 is CASSSPRGGEVGEKLFF. In nucleotides, the CDR3 is TGTGCCAGCAGCTCCCCTCGAGGGGGGGAAGTTGGTGAAAAACTGTTTTTT. The rearrangement links TRBV7-9 to TRBJ1-4; a possible D gene is TRBD1 (6 bases). The V end was cut by 4 bases, the J end by 7 bases, with 22 bases between. This CDR3 region has 17 residues. CDR1 and CDR2 from the germline V gene are SEHNR and FQNEAQ (reference sequence). The variable domain in full, completed from reference TRBV7-9 and TRBJ1-4, reads DTGVSQNPRHKITKRGQNVTFRCDPISEHNRLYWYRQTLGQGPEFLTYFQNEAQLEKSRLLSDRFSAERPKGSFSTLEIQRTEQGDSAMYLCASSSPRGGEVGEKLFFGSGTQLSVL.

This clone was seen just once. The chain couples TRBV3-1 (or the pseudogene TRBV3-2) to TRBJ1-1, with D tentatively TRBD1 (5 bases). The CDR3 is made up of 14 amino acids. The germline V gene has CDR1 LGHDT and CDR2 YNNKEL (reference sequence). V dropped 3 bases and J dropped 1 base, with 9 bases sitting between them. The CDR3 nucleotides read TGTGCCAGCAGCCAGCAGGGCCCGAACACTGAAGCTTTCTTT. It encodes CASSQQGPNTEAFF.

This clone was seen a handful of times. The genes are TRBV7-2 and TRBJ2-5, with TRBD2 identical over 7 bases. The trim removed 4 bases at V and 10 bases at J, leaving 3 bases unmatched. The CDR3 contains 11 residues. Germline values: CDR1 SGHTA, CDR2 FQGNSA. The CDR3 DNA is TGTGCCAGCAGCTACCGGGGGGACCAGTACTTC. Translating gives CASSYRGDQYF.

This clone was seen a single time. The chain combines TRBV5-6 with TRBJ1-1; a weak D match, TRBD1 (6 bases). This CDR3 comprises 13 residues. Germline loops: CDR1 SGHDT, CDR2 YYEEEE. V lost 0 bases and J 10 bases, leaving 13 bases between the germline ends. DNA for the CDR3: TGTGCCAGCAGCTTGGGGACAGTTTTGGCAGCTTTCTTT. It specifies CASSLGTVLAAFF.

The chain joins TRBV5-5 to TRBJ1-4; 8 positions agree with TRBD1. This CDR3 is built from 16 residues. Germline V gene data show CDR1 as SGHKS and CDR2 as YYEKEE (reference sequence). Unmatched junction bases numbered 13, after V lost 4 bases and J lost 8 bases. In DNA, the CDR3 is TGTGCCAGCAGCCCCGAGACAGGGGAGGGTCCGGAAAAACTGTTTTTT. Translating gives CASSPETGEGPEKLFF. The variable domain in full, completed from reference TRBV5-5 and TRBJ1-4, reads DAGVTQSPTHLIKTRGQQVTLRCSPISGHKSVSWYQQVLGQGPQFIFQYYEKEERGRGNFPDRFSARQFPNYSSELNVNALLLGDSALYLCASSPETGEGPEKLFFGSGTQLSVL.

The chain couples TRBV19 to TRBJ1-5, with 7 bases fitting TRBD1. The CDR3 extends over 15 amino acids. V lost 7 bases to trimming and J lost 5 bases; unmatched junction nucleotides: 11. CDR1 is LNHDA, CDR2 SQIVND, per germline (reference sequence). DNA of the CDR3: TGTGCCAGTACCCCTCGACAGGGCCTCGATCAGCCCCAGCATTTT. It encodes CASTPRQGLDQPQHF.

The gene calls are TRBV2 and TRBJ1-6; a possible D gene is TRBD1 (6 bases). From germline, CDR1 is SNHLY and CDR2 FYNNEI. This CDR3 comprises 15 residues. Trimming removed 2 bases from V and 6 bases from J, with 11 bases in between. The CDR3 coding sequence is TGTGCCAGCAGTGAACCGGGACACACTAATTCACCCCTCCACTTT. Encoded protein: CASSEPGHTNSPLHF.

This clone was found once. V and J are TRBV6-6 and TRBJ1-1; D perhaps matches TRBD1 (6 bases). The germline gives CDR1 MNHNY, CDR2 SVGAGI (reference sequence). This CDR3 contains 15 residues. Deletions cut 7 bases from V and 7 bases from J, with 22 bases between. This CDR3 reads CASTLIQGFGVEAFF. CDR3 nucleotide sequence: TGTGCCAGCACCTTAATTCAGGGGTTTGGAGTTGAAGCTTTCTTT.

This clone was detected once. The chain is built from TRBV5-8 and TRBJ1-1; D unclear. From germline, CDR1 is SGHTS and CDR2 YDEGEE. V gave up 3 bases and J gave up 3 bases, with 12 bases separating them. The CDR3 contains 14 residues. The DNA for the CDR3 is TGTGCCAGCAGCTCTCCGGGGTCAGACACTGAAGCTTTCTTT. This encodes CASSSPGSDTEAFF.

This chain joins TRBV6-5 and TRBJ1-6; 9 nucleotides align to TRBD1. CDR3 size: 14 residues. CDR1 and CDR2 from the germline V gene are MNHEY and SVGAGI. With V trimmed by 6 bases and J by 9 bases, 6 bases remained unmatched. CDR3 in DNA: TGTGCCAGCAGAGGACAGGGGTTGGGTTCACCCCTCCACTTT. Its translation: CASRGQGLGSPLHF.

The V call is TRBV12-3 or TRBV12-4, the J call TRBJ1-2, with D unresolved. Trimming stripped 6 bases from V and 8 bases from J, with 13 bases between. This CDR3 has 12 residues. The CDR3: CASSSGPQGYTF. CDR3 bases: TGTGCCAGCAGCTCTGGGCCTCAGGGCTACACCTTC.

V gene TRBV29-1 combines with J gene TRBJ1-2, with 7 bases that match TRBD1. Trimming removed 6 bases from V and 5 bases from J; junction bases left unmatched: 3. The CDR3 has 11 residues. Germline V gene data show CDR1 as SQVTM and CDR2 as ANQGSEA. CDR3 in amino acids: CSVKGAYGYTF. The DNA for the CDR3 is TGCAGCGTGAAGGGGGCATATGGCTACACCTTC.

The chain recombines TRBV27 with TRBJ2-5, with D possibly being TRBD1 (6 bases). V was cut by 0 bases and J by 2 bases, with 10 bases left in between. Germline loops: CDR1 MNHEY, CDR2 SMNVEV (reference sequence). CDR3 length equals 15 residues. This chain's CDR3 is CASSLSRTAQETQYF. CDR3 DNA sequence: TGTGCCAGCAGTTTATCCCGGACAGCTCAAGAGACCCAGTACTTC.

This clone was observed a handful of times. V gene TRBV5-1 combines with J gene TRBJ1-2, with TRBD1 matching 8 bases. J lost 8 bases, V lost 4 bases, and 7 bases had no gene match. The CDR3 length is 13 residues. Germline CDR1 SGHRS, CDR2 YFSETQ. The CDR3 here is CASSPGQGRGYTF. The CDR3 bases are TGCGCCAGCAGCCCAGGACAGGGTCGGGGCTACACCTTC.

The chain employs TRBV6-5 and TRBJ2-1; D uncertain. Trimming shortened V by 6 bases and J by 7 bases, and 4 bases separated the two germline ends. The germline V gene encodes CDR1 MNHEY and CDR2 SVGAGI. CDR3 length equals 10 residues. CDR3 in amino acids: CASSYNEQFF. The DNA for the CDR3 is TGTGCCAGCAGCTATAATGAGCAGTTCTTC.

The chain is built from TRBV7-9 and TRBJ2-7, with TRBD2 as a possible D gene (5 bases). This CDR3 has 16 amino acids. V gave up 6 bases and J gave up 5 bases, with 23 bases separating them. Per germline, CDR1 SEHNR and CDR2 FQNEAQ (reference sequence). The CDR3 reads CASRRSLREQLDEQYF. CDR3 DNA sequence: TGTGCCAGCAGACGATCCCTCCGGGAACAGCTTGACGAGCAGTACTTC. The full variable domain, in which reference TRBV7-9 and TRBJ2-7 provide the parts outside the CDR3, is DTGVSQNPRHKITKRGQNVTFRCDPISEHNRLYWYRQTLGQGPEFLTYFQNEAQLEKSRLLSDRFSAERPKGSFSTLEIQRTEQGDSAMYLCASRRSLREQLDEQYFGPGTRLTVT.

The chain joins TRBV6-2 or TRBV6-3 to TRBJ2-2, with TRBD1 matching over 8 bases. This CDR3 has 17 amino acids. In germline, CDR1 is MNHEY, CDR2 SVGEGT. V lost 5 bases to trimming and J lost 3 bases; unmatched junction nucleotides: 11. The CDR3 loop reads CASSDLRRQGYTGELFF. The CDR3 bases are TGTGCCAGCAGTGATCTTCGGCGACAGGGGTACACCGGGGAGCTGTTTTTT.

This clone has a single count. V usage is TRBV4-1 and J usage is TRBJ2-2, with no clear D. Germline V gives CDR1 MGHRA, CDR2 YSYEKL. Trimming removed 1 base from V and 0 bases from J, with 12 bases in between. CDR3 length equals 17 residues. Here the CDR3 reads CASSQAPLGPNTGELFF. CDR3 nucleotides: TGCGCCAGCAGCCAAGCTCCCTTGGGCCCGAACACCGGGGAGCTGTTTTTT.

In its sample, this clone was seen a few times. The CDR3 DNA reads as TGTGCCAGCAGCGTAGAACAGTTCAATTCACCCCTCCACTTT. It encodes CASSVEQFNSPLHF. J is TRBJ1-6 and V is TRBV9, with no clear D. The V and J ends lost 0 bases and 7 bases respectively, with 8 bases between them. The CDR3 length is 14 residues. Germline V CDR1 and CDR2: SGDLS, YYNGEE.

The V and J genes are TRBV5-1 and TRBJ2-3; 12 nucleotides align to TRBD2. Germline V gene data show CDR1 as SGHRS and CDR2 as YFSETQ. V trimming: 6 bases; J trimming: 9 bases; junction bases outside the gene matches: 14. This CDR3 comprises 16 residues. The CDR3 loop reads CASTAGGLAGQLTQYF. CDR3 sequence (DNA): TGCGCCAGCACCGCCGGTGGACTAGCGGGGCAGCTGACGCAGTATTTT.

The chain joins TRBV7-8 to TRBJ2-1; 9 nucleotides line up with TRBD2. Germline V lookup: CDR1 SGHVS, CDR2 FQNEAQ. This CDR3 has 18 amino acids. V was clipped by 5 bases and J by 0 bases; unmatched bases: 11. The CDR3 loop is CASSTRPSGEGSYNEQFF. Here the CDR3 DNA reads TGTGCCAGCAGCACTAGGCCTAGCGGGGAAGGCTCCTACAATGAGCAGTTCTTC.

This chain uses TRBV5-4 with TRBJ2-1; 9 bases are shared with TRBD2. The CDR3 contains 12 residues. Trimming removed 4 bases from V and 9 bases from J; junction bases left unmatched: 2. Germline CDR1 and CDR2: SGHNT and YYREEE (reference sequence). This chain's CDR3 is CASSPGLAEQFF. The CDR3 nucleotides are TGTGCCAGCAGCCCGGGACTAGCTGAGCAGTTCTTC.

Only a few counts were recorded for this clone. This rearrangement joins TRBV5-1 to TRBJ1-4, with D possibly TRBD1 on 5 matching bases. The CDR3 consists of 17 residues. V lost 0 bases to trimming and J lost 3 bases, with 15 bases between them. CDR1 is SGHRS, CDR2 YFSETQ, per germline. CDR3 amino acids: CASSLGGTGGPNEKLFF. CDR3 in DNA: TGCGCCAGCAGCTTGGGGGGCACGGGAGGGCCTAATGAAAAACTGTTTTTT.

This clone appeared a few times. The chain uses TRBV6-5 and TRBJ1-4; 7 bases are shared with TRBD1. The trim removed 4 bases at V and 8 bases at J, leaving 7 bases unmatched. This CDR3 has 14 amino acids. The germline gives CDR1 MNHEY, CDR2 SVGAGI. The CDR3 reads CASSSGDSPEKLFF. The CDR3 bases are TGTGCCAGCAGTTCGGGGGACAGCCCCGAAAAACTGTTTTTT.

J is TRBJ2-2 and V is TRBV11-2; maybe TRBD1 (5 bases). V gave up 6 bases and J gave up 6 bases, with 11 bases separating them. The CDR3 has 13 amino acids. Germline assignment: CDR1 SGHAT and CDR2 FQNNGV. CDR3 bases: TGTGCCAGCAGAACTAAAGGGGCCGGGGAGCTGTTTTTT. It is translated as CASRTKGAGELFF.